This TCR beta chain was sequenced during a study of T cell responses to AZD1222 COVID-19 vaccine. Study-level findings and limits: Following two doses of AZD1222, Spike-specific TCR breadth and depth rose. Across the whole spike, CD4 TCRs peaked at regions 160-218 and 743-854.

Sequencing was performed with immunoSEQ multiplex PCR; in TCRdb, only in-frame clones are kept and a portion is missing. Of about 220,000 clones in the sample, just over 90% are singletons; the top ten hold approximately 1%. Germline CDR1 reads SGHAT; CDR2 reads FQNNGV. V lost 2 bases and J lost 1, with 6 bases in between. CDR3 length: 15 amino acids. About this clone: Its matching antigen is unknown.

The chain uses TRBV11-2 and TRBJ2-6, with D unclear. The source of this sequence is an adult in good health. The starting material was peripheral blood, obtained on day 0 of MenACWY control vaccination. CDR3 protein: CASSLRWSGANVLTF. The CDR3 DNA sequence: TGTGCCAGCAGCTTACGGTGGTCTGGGGCCAACGTCCTGACTTTC.